This TCR beta chain was documented in a study of blood T cells in healthy people across ages. Looked up from germline, CDR1 is SEHNR and CDR2 is FQNEAQ (reference sequence). The CDR3 is made up of 15 amino acids. Combining a sample-barcoded 5' primer with a J-beta primer mix, a second PCR ran for roughly 7 to 12 cycles. Researchers report that each sample yielded at least 3 million CDR3-containing paired-end reads. TCRdb itself ran the 5' RACE reads through MiXCR, one entry per CDR3 protein. In the table there are about 970,000 distinct CDR3 sequences, roughly 51% of which are singletons. A note on this clonotype: One junction end disagrees with the germline gene, perhaps due to a read error.

V gene TRBV7-9 combines with J gene TRBJ2-1, with 8 nucleotides matching TRBD2. The specimen was blood. This clonotype was sampled from a woman aged 60-75 years in good health. The CDR3 reads CASAVSGSRYNEQFF. In nucleotides, the CDR3 is TGTGCCAGCGCAGTAAGCGGGAGTCGGTACAACGAGCAGTTCTTC.